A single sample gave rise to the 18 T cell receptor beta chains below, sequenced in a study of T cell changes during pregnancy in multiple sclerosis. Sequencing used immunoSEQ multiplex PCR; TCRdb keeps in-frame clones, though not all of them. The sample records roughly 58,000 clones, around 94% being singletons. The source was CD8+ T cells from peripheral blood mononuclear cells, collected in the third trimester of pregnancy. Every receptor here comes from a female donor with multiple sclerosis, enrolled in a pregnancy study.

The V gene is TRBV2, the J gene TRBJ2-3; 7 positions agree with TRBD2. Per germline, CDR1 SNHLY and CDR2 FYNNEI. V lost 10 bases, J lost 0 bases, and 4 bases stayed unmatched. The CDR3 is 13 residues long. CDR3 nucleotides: TGTGCCACCCGGGGGGATAGCACAGATACGCAGTATTTT. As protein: CATRGDSTDTQYF.

DNA for the CDR3: TGTGCCAGCAGCTTAGGCACAGATGGCTACACCTTC. Amino acids: CASSLGTDGYTF. This sequence joins TRBV7-9 and TRBJ1-2; D is unresolved. Germline values: CDR1 SEHNR, CDR2 FQNEAQ (reference sequence). V was shortened by 1 base and J by 6 bases, with 6 bases between the two germline ends. This CDR3 region has 12 residues. The full variable domain, in which reference TRBV7-9 and TRBJ1-2 provide the parts outside the CDR3, is DTGVSQNPRHKITKRGQNVTFRCDPISEHNRLYWYRQTLGQGPEFLTYFQNEAQLEKSRLLSDRFSAERPKGSFSTLEIQRTEQGDSAMYLCASSLGTDGYTFGSGTRLTVV.

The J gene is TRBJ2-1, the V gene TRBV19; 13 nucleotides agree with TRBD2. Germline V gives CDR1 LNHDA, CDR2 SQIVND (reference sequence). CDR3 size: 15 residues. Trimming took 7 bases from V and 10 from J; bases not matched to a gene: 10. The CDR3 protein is CASNTGLAGVKEQFF. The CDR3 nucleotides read TGTGCCAGTAACACCGGACTAGCGGGAGTGAAGGAGCAGTTCTTC.

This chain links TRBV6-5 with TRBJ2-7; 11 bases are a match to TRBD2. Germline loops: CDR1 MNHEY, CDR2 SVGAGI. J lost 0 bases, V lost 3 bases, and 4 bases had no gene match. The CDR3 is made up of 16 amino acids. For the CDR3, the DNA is TGTGCCAGCAGTTATTTGCTAGCGGGAGGCTCCTACGAGCAGTACTTC. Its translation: CASSYLLAGGSYEQYF.

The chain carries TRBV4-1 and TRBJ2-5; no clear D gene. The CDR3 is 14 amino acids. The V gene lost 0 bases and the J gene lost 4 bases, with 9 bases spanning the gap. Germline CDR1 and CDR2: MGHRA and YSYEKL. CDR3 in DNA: TGCGCCAGCAGCCAAGATAGTTCCGGAGAGACCCAGTACTTC. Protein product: CASSQDSSGETQYF.

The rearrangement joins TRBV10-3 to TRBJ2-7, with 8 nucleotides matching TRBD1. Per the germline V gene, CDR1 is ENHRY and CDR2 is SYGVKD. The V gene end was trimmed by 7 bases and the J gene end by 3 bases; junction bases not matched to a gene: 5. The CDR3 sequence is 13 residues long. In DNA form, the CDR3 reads TGTGCCATCAACCGGGACAGGTACTACGAGCAGTACTTC. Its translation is CAINRDRYYEQYF.

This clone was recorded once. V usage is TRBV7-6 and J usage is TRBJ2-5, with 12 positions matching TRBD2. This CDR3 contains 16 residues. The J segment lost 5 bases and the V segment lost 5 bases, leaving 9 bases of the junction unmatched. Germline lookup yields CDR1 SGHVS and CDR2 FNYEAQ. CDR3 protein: CASSMWTSGKVETQYF. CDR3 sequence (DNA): TGTGCCAGCAGCATGTGGACTAGCGGGAAGGTGGAGACCCAGTACTTC.

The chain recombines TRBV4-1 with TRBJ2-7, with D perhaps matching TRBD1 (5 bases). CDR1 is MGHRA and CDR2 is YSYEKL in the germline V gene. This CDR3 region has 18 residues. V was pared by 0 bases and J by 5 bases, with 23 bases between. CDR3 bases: TGCGCCAGCAGCCAAGATATAATGGGGCCGGCCTCCATCCACGAGCAGTACTTC. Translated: CASSQDIMGPASIHEQYF.

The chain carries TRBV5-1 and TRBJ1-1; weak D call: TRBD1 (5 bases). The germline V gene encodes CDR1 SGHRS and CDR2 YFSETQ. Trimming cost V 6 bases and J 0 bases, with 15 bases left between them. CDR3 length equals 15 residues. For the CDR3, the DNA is TGCGCCAGCACCAACCCTGACAGCGTGAACACTGAAGCTTTCTTT. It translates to CASTNPDSVNTEAFF.

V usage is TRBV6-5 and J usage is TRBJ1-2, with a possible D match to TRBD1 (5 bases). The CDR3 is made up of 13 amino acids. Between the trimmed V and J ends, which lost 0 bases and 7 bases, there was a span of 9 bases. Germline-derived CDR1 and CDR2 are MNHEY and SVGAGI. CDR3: CASSYSQGSGYTF. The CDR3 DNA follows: TGTGCCAGCAGTTACTCGCAGGGCAGTGGCTACACCTTC.

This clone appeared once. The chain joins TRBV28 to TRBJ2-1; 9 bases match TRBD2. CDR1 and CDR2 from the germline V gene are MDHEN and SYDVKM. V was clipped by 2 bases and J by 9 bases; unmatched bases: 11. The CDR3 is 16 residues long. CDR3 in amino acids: CASSLVMLREGLEQFF. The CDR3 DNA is TGTGCCAGCAGTTTAGTAATGTTGCGGGAGGGCCTTGAGCAGTTCTTC.

CDR3 nucleotides: TGTGCCAGCAGAGGACAGGGGGAAGTCGGGGCCTATGGCTACACCTTC. The encoded protein is CASRGQGEVGAYGYTF. This chain links TRBV9 with TRBJ1-2, with 10 bases lining up with TRBD1. The CDR3 runs 16 residues. Germline CDR1 and CDR2: SGDLS and YYNGEE. V was clipped by 5 bases and J by 4 bases; unmatched bases: 11. Filled out from reference TRBV9 and TRBJ1-2, the complete variable domain reads DSGVTQTPKHLITATGQRVTLRCSPRSGDLSVYWYQQSLDQGLQFLIQYYNGEERAKGNILERFSAQQFPDLHSELNLSSLELGDSALYFCASRGQGEVGAYGYTFGSGTRLTVV.

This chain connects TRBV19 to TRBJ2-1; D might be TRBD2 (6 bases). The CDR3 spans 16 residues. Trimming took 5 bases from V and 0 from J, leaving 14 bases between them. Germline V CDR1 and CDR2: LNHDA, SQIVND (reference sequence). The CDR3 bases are TGTGCCAGTAGTTGGCTAGCGCCGAGCTCCTACAATGAGCAGTTCTTC. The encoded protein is CASSWLAPSSYNEQFF. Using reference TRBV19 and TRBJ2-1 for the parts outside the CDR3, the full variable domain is DGGITQSPKYLFRKEGQNVTLSCEQNLNHDAMYWYRQDPGQGLRLIYYSQIVNDFQKGDIAEGYSVSREKKESFPLTVTSAQKNPTAFYLCASSWLAPSSYNEQFFGPGTRLTVL.

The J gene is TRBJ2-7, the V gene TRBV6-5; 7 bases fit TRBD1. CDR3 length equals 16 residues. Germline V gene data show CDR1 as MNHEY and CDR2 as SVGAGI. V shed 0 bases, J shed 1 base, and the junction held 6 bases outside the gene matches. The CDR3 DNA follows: TGTGCCAGCAGTTACTCGACGGGACAGAGATCCTACGAGCAGTACTTC. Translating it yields CASSYSTGQRSYEQYF.

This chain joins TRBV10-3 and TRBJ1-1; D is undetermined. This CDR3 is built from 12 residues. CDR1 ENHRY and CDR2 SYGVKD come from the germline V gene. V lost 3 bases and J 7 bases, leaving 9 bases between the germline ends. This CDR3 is CAISDWAGEAFF. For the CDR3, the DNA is TGTGCCATCAGTGATTGGGCAGGTGAAGCTTTCTTT.

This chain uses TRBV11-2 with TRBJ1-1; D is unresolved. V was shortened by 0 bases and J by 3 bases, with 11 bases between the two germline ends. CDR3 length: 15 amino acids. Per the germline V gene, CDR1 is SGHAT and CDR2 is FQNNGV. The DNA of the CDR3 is TGTGCCAGCAGCTTAGATCTCGGTACCTACACTGAAGCTTTCTTT. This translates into CASSLDLGTYTEAFF.

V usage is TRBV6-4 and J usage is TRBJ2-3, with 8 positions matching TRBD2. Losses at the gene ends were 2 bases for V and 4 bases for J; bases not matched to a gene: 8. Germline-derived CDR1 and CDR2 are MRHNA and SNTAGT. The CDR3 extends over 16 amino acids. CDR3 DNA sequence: TGTGCCAGCAGTGACCGTGCGGGAGGTGCCCCAGATACGCAGTATTTT. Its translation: CASSDRAGGAPDTQYF.

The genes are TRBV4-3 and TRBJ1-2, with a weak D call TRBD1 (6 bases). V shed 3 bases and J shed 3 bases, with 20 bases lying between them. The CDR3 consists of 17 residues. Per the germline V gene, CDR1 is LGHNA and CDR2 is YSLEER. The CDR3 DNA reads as TGCGCCAGCAGCCAGGACAGCTCACTCCCCCCCTACTATGGCTACACCTTC. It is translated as CASSQDSSLPPYYGYTF.